The 4 T cell receptor beta chains below all came from one sample that was sequenced in a study of blood T cell repertoires in COVID-19 (dated by TCRdb to 2019 to 2021). Libraries came from the immunoSEQ multiplex PCR assay. The table was pulled from immuneACCESS by TCRdb, which kept in-frame rearrangements only. Such tables lose some clones; where checked, under half of the loss comes from unresolved V genes, and the rest has no known cause. Counted in this sample were roughly 100,000 clones; roughly 82% of them appeared once. The ten largest clones add up to 4.5% of the sample. Sequencing was done on a sample of peripheral blood. These receptors all stem from a human donor in a cohort sampled during active COVID-19.

The gene calls are TRBV29-1 and TRBJ2-7, with 7 bases matching TRBD2. The germline CDR1 and CDR2 sequences are SQVTM and ANQGSEA. The CDR3 runs to 12 residues. V dropped 7 bases and J dropped 3; count of bases not matched to a gene: 6. CDR3 sequence: CSASGEGYEQYF. The CDR3 region has the DNA TGCAGCGCCTCTGGGGAGGGCTACGAGCAGTACTTC.

As DNA, the CDR3 is TGTGCCAGCAGTGATGTAAGCGGACAGACAGAAGCTTTCTTT. Residues: CASSDVSGQTEAFF. This rearrangement joins TRBV2 to TRBJ1-1, with D possibly being TRBD1 (6 bases). The ends were cut back, 3 bases at V and 8 bases at J, with 16 bases in the middle. The CDR3 spans 14 residues. Germline CDR1 and CDR2: SNHLY and FYNNEI.

The chain is built from TRBV4-1 and TRBJ2-1; 10 bases line up with TRBD2. V gave up 3 bases and J gave up 7 bases; unmatched junction bases: 3. CDR1 is MGHRA, CDR2 YSYEKL, per germline. CDR3 length: 14 residues. CDR3 sequence (DNA): TGCGCCAGCAGCCACCCGGGACTAGCGAATGAGCAGTTCTTC. This translates into CASSHPGLANEQFF.

The chain carries TRBV28 and TRBJ1-4, with TRBD1 identical over 7 bases. This CDR3 spans 15 amino acids. Trimming took 5 bases from V and 3 from J; bases not matched to a gene: 6. Germline loops: CDR1 MDHEN, CDR2 SYDVKM. The CDR3, as DNA: TGTGCCAGCAGTACAGGGGTCCCGGCTAATGAAAAACTGTTTTTT. It yields the protein CASSTGVPANEKLFF.